This passage covers 27 T cell receptor beta chains from one sample sequenced in a study of memory CD4+ T cells and cytomegalovirus serostatus. The sort gate was single viable CD3+CD4+CD8-CD45RO+ cells for memory CD4+ T cells. Method: immunoSEQ multiplex PCR; TCRdb's copy keeps in-frame clones and lacks some. The sample gives about 58,000 clones, approximately 86% of which show up once; roughly 0.5% is in the top ten. Source material: memory CD4+ T cells from blood. All receptors derive from an adult in good health and CMV-seronegative. Some clones in this sample may be carry-over from other donors' samples.

This clone was counted only a few times. The V call is TRBV28, the J call TRBJ1-1, with D perhaps matching TRBD1 (5 bases). V was shortened by 5 bases and J by 0 bases, with 13 bases between the two germline ends. The germline V gene encodes CDR1 MDHEN and CDR2 SYDVKM. The CDR3 runs to 15 residues. The CDR3 nucleotides are TGTGCCAGCAGTCCCCCGGGACGGTTGAACACTGAAGCTTTCTTT. Protein product: CASSPPGRLNTEAFF. The full variable domain, in which reference TRBV28 and TRBJ1-1 provide the parts outside the CDR3, is DVKVTQSSRYLVKRTGEKVFLECVQDMDHENMFWYRQDPGLGLRLIYFSYDVKMKEKGDIPEGYSVSREKKERFSLILESASTNQTSMYLCASSPPGRLNTEAFFGQGTRLTVV.

In its sample, this clone was seen once. V and J are TRBV18 and TRBJ1-1, with 9 bases lining up with TRBD1. This CDR3 comprises 18 residues. The germline CDR1 and CDR2 sequences are KGHSH and LQKENI. V was clipped by 1 base and J by 6 bases; unmatched bases: 15. The CDR3 bases are TGTGCCAGCTCACCACAAGGACAGGGGCGAGGTCGGAGCGCTGAAGCTTTCTTT. Amino acids: CASSPQGQGRGRSAEAFF.

The rearrangement uses TRBV7-2 and TRBJ2-7; TRBD2 matches at 11 bases. Germline values: CDR1 SGHTA, CDR2 FQGNSA. The CDR3 totals 17 residues. The V and J ends lost 2 bases and 4 bases, in that order; junction bases with no gene match: 10. Here the CDR3 DNA reads TGTGCCAGCAGCTTACCCGAGATAGCGGGAGGGCTTTACGAGCAGTACTTC. This translates into CASSLPEIAGGLYEQYF.

DNA of the CDR3: TGTGCCAGCCAAACCGGAAACACCATATATTTT. Translating it yields CASQTGNTIYF. The chain carries TRBV28 and TRBJ1-3; D not certain. Germline CDR1 and CDR2: MDHEN and SYDVKM. The CDR3 length is 11 residues. V dropped 8 bases and J dropped 4 bases, with 6 bases sitting between them.

The J gene is TRBJ1-6, the V gene TRBV15; weak D call: TRBD1 (5 bases). V was trimmed by 4 bases and J by 10 bases, leaving 14 bases between them. The CDR3 totals 14 residues. Germline assignment: CDR1 LNHNV and CDR2 YYDKDF (reference sequence). The CDR3 spells CATSTRQSGSPLHF. CDR3 bases: TGTGCCACCAGCACACGACAGAGCGGATCACCCCTCCACTTT.

J is TRBJ2-2 and V is TRBV4-1, with TRBD2 identical over 12 bases. The CDR3 consists of 20 residues. V dropped 3 bases and J dropped 5; count of bases not matched to a gene: 16. Germline V gene lookup returns CDR1 MGHRA and CDR2 YSYEKL. The CDR3 reads CASSQADQGLAGRGTGELFF. The DNA for the CDR3 is TGCGCCAGCAGCCAGGCAGACCAGGGACTAGCGGGCAGAGGGACCGGGGAGCTGTTTTTT.

This clone was recorded only once. The DNA for the CDR3 is TGTGCCAGCAGCAAGACCACCAGGGCCCAGCCCCAGCATTTT. Translated: CASSKTTRAQPQHF. The chain employs TRBV6-5 and TRBJ1-5; D is perhaps TRBD1 (5 bases). Germline assignment: CDR1 MNHEY and CDR2 SVGAGI. The CDR3 sequence is 14 residues long. The V and J ends lost 6 bases and 7 bases respectively, with 16 bases between them.

This clone appeared a single time. The chain is built from TRBV7-9 and TRBJ1-1; 8 positions match TRBD1. This CDR3 is 18 amino acids long. Trimming removed 3 bases from V and 1 base from J; junction bases left unmatched: 13. Per germline, CDR1 SEHNR and CDR2 FQNEAQ (reference sequence). This CDR3 reads CASSLRRGRKVGNTEAFF. CDR3 DNA sequence: TGTGCCAGCAGCTTGCGCAGGGGGCGGAAAGTCGGGAACACTGAAGCTTTCTTT. The full variable domain, completed using reference TRBV7-9 and TRBJ1-1, is DTGVSQNPRHKITKRGQNVTFRCDPISEHNRLYWYRQTLGQGPEFLTYFQNEAQLEKSRLLSDRFSAERPKGSFSTLEIQRTEQGDSAMYLCASSLRRGRKVGNTEAFFGQGTRLTVV.

Written as DNA, the CDR3 is TGTGCCAGCAGTGGCCGGGGGTGGAAAGAGACCCAGTACTTC. The encoded protein is CASSGRGWKETQYF. The gene calls are TRBV27 and TRBJ2-5; D perhaps matches TRBD2 (6 bases). V lost 5 bases and J lost 3, with 13 bases in between. The CDR3 covers 14 residues. Germline CDR1 is MNHEY and CDR2 is SMNVEV (reference sequence).

The chain uses TRBV7-9 and TRBJ1-1, with a weak D call TRBD1 (5 bases). The V and J ends lost 5 bases and 3 bases respectively, with 19 bases between them. Germline values: CDR1 SEHNR, CDR2 FQNEAQ (reference sequence). CDR3 length: 16 amino acids. This chain's CDR3 is CASSESRGGGDTEAFF. The CDR3 nucleotides are TGTGCCAGCAGCGAGTCGAGGGGTGGAGGAGACACTGAAGCTTTCTTT.

V gene TRBV30 combines with J gene TRBJ2-5; D is unresolved. This CDR3 is built from 15 residues. The V gene's germline CDR1 is GTSNPN and CDR2 SVGIG (reference sequence). Trimming shortened V by 2 bases and J by 5 bases, and 18 bases separated the two germline ends. CDR3 sequence (DNA): TGTGCCTGGAGTCTCCTCTCGGGCCCCTCTGAGACCCAGTACTTC. Its protein product is CAWSLLSGPSETQYF.

The chain has TRBV7-2 and TRBJ2-3, with TRBD2 matching 13 bases. The CDR3 has 17 residues. CDR1 is SGHTA, CDR2 FQGNSA, per germline. V lost 5 bases, J lost 4 bases, and 9 bases stayed unmatched. The CDR3 bases are TGTGCCAGCAGCAAAGGACTAGCGGGAGCATTGGCAGATACGCAGTATTTT. This encodes CASSKGLAGALADTQYF.

The chain combines TRBV11-3 with TRBJ2-2, with D uncertain. Trimming shortened V by 2 bases and J by 4 bases, and 11 bases separated the two germline ends. CDR3 length: 15 amino acids. Germline-derived CDR1 and CDR2 are SGHNT and YENEEA. In DNA form, the CDR3 reads TGTGCCAGCAGCTTAAGGAGAGAGGTCACCGGGGAGCTGTTTTTT. Amino acids: CASSLRREVTGELFF.

Only one count was recorded for this clone. V and J are TRBV4-1 and TRBJ2-3, with 7 positions matching TRBD2. CDR3 length: 19 amino acids. The germline gives CDR1 MGHRA, CDR2 YSYEKL. Trimming at V came to 4 bases and at J to 5 bases, leaving 21 bases not matched to a gene. DNA for the CDR3: TGCGCCAGCAGCCCTGCCCCCGGGACTTTGCGGGAGAGGGAAGATACGCAGTATTTT. The encoded protein is CASSPAPGTLREREDTQYF.

V usage is TRBV20-1 and J usage is TRBJ2-3; D gene ambiguous. Trimming removed 4 bases from V and 6 bases from J, with 8 bases in between. The germline gives CDR1 DFQATT, CDR2 SNEGSKA (reference sequence). The CDR3 extends over 11 amino acids. The CDR3 DNA reads TGCAGTGCTACCCAGGCGGATACGCAGTATTTT. Translated, it gives CSATQADTQYF.

In its sample, this clone was seen once. V gene TRBV7-2 combines with J gene TRBJ2-1, with 9 bases aligning to TRBD2. The J segment lost 7 bases and the V segment lost 1 base, leaving 8 bases of the junction unmatched. The CDR3 sequence is 16 residues long. Germline V gene lookup returns CDR1 SGHTA and CDR2 FQGNSA. CDR3 bases: TGTGCCAGCAGCTTAGGTCCTAGCGGGATAGGGAATGAGCAGTTCTTC. It translates to CASSLGPSGIGNEQFF.

This clone was picked up a small number of times. At one end the junction does not follow the germline gene, possibly because of a read error. The rearrangement links TRBV7-2 to TRBJ2-3, with D perhaps TRBD2 (6 bases). The CDR3 is 15 residues long. Germline CDR1 is SGHTA and CDR2 is FQGNSA. CDR3 nucleotides: TGTGCCAGCAGGTTAGGGACGGGGGTGGCAGATACGCAGTATTTT. Its protein product is CASRLGTGVADTQYF.

The chain carries TRBV6-5 and TRBJ1-5; no clear D gene. The CDR3 sequence is 14 residues long. From germline, CDR1 is MNHEY and CDR2 SVGAGI. The V and J ends lost 6 bases and 7 bases respectively, with 16 bases between them. For the CDR3, the DNA is TGTGCCAGCAGGACCGACATGAGGCCACAGCCCCAGCATTTT. It translates to CASRTDMRPQPQHF.

The chain recombines TRBV5-1 with TRBJ2-5; the D is unclear. This CDR3 is built from 14 residues. V was trimmed by 3 bases and J by 0 bases, leaving 9 bases between them. Germline CDR1 reads SGHRS; CDR2 reads YFSETQ. CDR3 region: CASSWSGDQETQYF. The CDR3 DNA is TGCGCCAGCAGCTGGAGTGGAGACCAAGAGACCCAGTACTTC. Complete variable domain (other parts from reference TRBV5-1 and TRBJ2-5): KAGVTQTPRYLIKTRGQQVTLSCSPISGHRSVSWYQQTPGQGLQFLFEYFSETQRNKGNFPGRFSGRQFSNSRSEMNVSTLELGDSALYLCASSWSGDQETQYFGPGTRLLVL.

This clone was observed once. The chain combines TRBV28 with TRBJ2-5; TRBD2 is a possible D gene (5 bases). Deletions cut 4 bases from V and 5 bases from J, with 11 bases between. CDR3 size: 13 residues. The V gene's germline CDR1 is MDHEN and CDR2 SYDVKM. The CDR3 loop reads CASSWASLETQYF. CDR3 DNA sequence: TGTGCCAGCAGTTGGGCTAGCTTGGAGACCCAGTACTTC. The full variable domain, completed using reference TRBV28 and TRBJ2-5, is DVKVTQSSRYLVKRTGEKVFLECVQDMDHENMFWYRQDPGLGLRLIYFSYDVKMKEKGDIPEGYSVSREKKERFSLILESASTNQTSMYLCASSWASLETQYFGPGTRLLVL.

This clone occurred a few times. V is TRBV6-6 and J is TRBJ2-2; tentatively, D is TRBD1 (8 bases). The V and J ends lost 5 bases and 6 bases respectively, with 16 bases between them. Germline assignment: CDR1 MNHNY and CDR2 SVGAGI (reference sequence). The CDR3 consists of 15 residues. CDR3 amino acids: CASSTQGGISGELFF. CDR3 bases: TGTGCCAGCAGTACACAGGGGGGGATTTCCGGGGAGCTGTTTTTT.

The chain recombines TRBV30 with TRBJ1-2; the match to TRBD1 covers 8 bases. Germline CDR1 reads GTSNPN; CDR2 reads SVGIG (reference sequence). Trimming removed 4 bases from V and 7 bases from J; junction bases left unmatched: 11. The CDR3 is 14 residues long. The CDR3: CAWNRGGRDRGYTF. The CDR3 DNA is TGTGCCTGGAACAGGGGGGGGAGGGATCGTGGCTACACCTTC.

This clone turned up a few times. The J gene is TRBJ2-3, the V gene TRBV5-1, with no clear D. The CDR3 totals 14 residues. Germline assignment: CDR1 SGHRS and CDR2 YFSETQ. V was trimmed by 1 base and J by 5 bases, leaving 11 bases between them. DNA of the CDR3: TGCGCCAGCAGCTTGATTCCGGTAGGAGATACGCAGTATTTT. Residues: CASSLIPVGDTQYF.

In this sample, this clone turned up once. The genes are TRBV1 and TRBJ1-5. TRBV1 is assigned pseudogene status. The CDR3 length is 15 residues. CDR3 coding DNA: TGCACCAGCAGCCAAAACGGAGATAGCAATCAGCCCCAGCATTTT. This codes for CTSSQNGDSNQPQHF.

The chain has TRBV28 and TRBJ1-1; D not resolved. The CDR3 spans 12 residues. Looked up from germline, CDR1 is MDHEN and CDR2 is SYDVKM. Trimming cost V 6 bases and J 5 bases, with 10 bases left between them. CDR3 in DNA: TGTGCCAGCAGGCCCACCAAGACTGAAGCTTTCTTT. The encoded protein is CASRPTKTEAFF.

The gene calls are TRBV7-9 and TRBJ2-2; maybe TRBD1 (5 bases). The CDR3 sequence is 14 residues long. The V gene lost 7 bases and the J gene lost 4 bases, with 13 bases spanning the gap. CDR1 and CDR2 (germline): SEHNR, FQNEAQ (reference sequence). CDR3 sequence (DNA): TGTGCCAGCACCTCCCTGGGGCTCACCGGGGAGCTGTTTTTT. This gives the protein CASTSLGLTGELFF.

The chain combines TRBV6-6 with TRBJ2-3, with a weak D call TRBD2 (5 bases). This CDR3 comprises 15 residues. V lost 0 bases, J lost 2 bases, and 9 bases lay in between. Germline V gene data show CDR1 as MNHNY and CDR2 as SVGAGI (reference sequence). CDR3 nucleotides: TGTGCCAGCAGTTACTCGCTAGCAGCCACAGATACGCAGTATTTT. Translating gives CASSYSLAATDTQYF.